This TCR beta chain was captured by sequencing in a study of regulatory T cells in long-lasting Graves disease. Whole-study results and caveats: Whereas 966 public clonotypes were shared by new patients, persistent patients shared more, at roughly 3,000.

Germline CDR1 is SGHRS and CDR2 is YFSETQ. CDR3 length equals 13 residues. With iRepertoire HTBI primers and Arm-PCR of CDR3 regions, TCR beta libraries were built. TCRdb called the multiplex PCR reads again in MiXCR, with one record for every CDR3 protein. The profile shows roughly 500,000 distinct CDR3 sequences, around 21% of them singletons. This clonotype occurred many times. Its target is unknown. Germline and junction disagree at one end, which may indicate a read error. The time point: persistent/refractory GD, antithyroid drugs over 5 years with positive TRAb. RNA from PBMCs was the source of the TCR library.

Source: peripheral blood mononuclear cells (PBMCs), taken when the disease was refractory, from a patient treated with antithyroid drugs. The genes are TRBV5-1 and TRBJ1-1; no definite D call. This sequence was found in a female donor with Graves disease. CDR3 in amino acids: CASSLAAGTEAFF. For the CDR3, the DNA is TGTGCCAGCAGTTTAGCCGCGGGTACTGAAGCTTTCTTT.